This is a list of T cell receptor beta chains from one sample in a study of PD-L1 blockade in urothelial cancer. Assay: immunoSEQ multiplex PCR; the TCRdb copy retains only in-frame clones and omits some. This sample yields about 69,000 clones, of which approximately 88% are seen a single time; about 3.2% belongs to the top ten. Source: PBMCs, taken around atezolizumab (anti-PD-L1) treatment. The receptor set was obtained from a man aged 55 to 70 with urothelial cancer. The CDR3 runs from the conserved cysteine through the conserved F or W. The D gene is left open where the match is weak. Part of the rows lack a size; the others show once, few, many or a class for expanded clones.

-,TRBV19,-,TRBJ2-7,TGTGCCAGTAGTCGAATTGGGGGCGGTGGGTCCTACGAGCAGTACTTC,CASSRIGGGGSYEQYF
TRBD1,TRBV19,-,TRBJ2-7,TGTGCCAGTAGGACCGAGGGGACAGGGAGTTCCGAGCAGTACTTC,CASRTEGTGSSEQYF
-,TRBV6-6,-,TRBJ1-2,TGTGCCAGCAGCCACTTCGGGGGGGGGAGTAACTATGGCTACACCTTC,CASSHFGGGSNYGYTF
TRBD2,TRBV5-1,-,TRBJ2-1,TGCGCCAGCAGCACCCCGGGACTAGCGGGGGAAAGGAGCTCCTACAATGAGCAGTTCTTC,CASSTPGLAGERSSYNEQFF
-,TRBV19,-,TRBJ1-6,TGTGCCAGTAGCGAGGGCAGGTTCAATTCACCCCTCCACTTT,CASSEGRFNSPLHF
-,TRBV7-2,once,TRBJ1-2,TGTGCCAGCAGCTTAAGAGGGAGTTCTTTAGGCGTCTATGGCTACACCTTC,CASSLRGSSLGVYGYTF
-,TRBV5-4,-,TRBJ2-7,TGTGCCAGCAGCCTCGACAGGAAACCTACCTACGAGCAGTACTTC,CASSLDRKPTYEQYF
TRBD2,TRBV28,-,TRBJ2-2,TGTGCCAGCAAAGGAGGCGGGAGGGCAGCGGGGGAGCTGTTTTTT,CASKGGGRAAGELFF
-,TRBV5-6,-,TRBJ2-4,TGTGCCAGCAGCTTGGACAGGGTGGCCATTCAGTACTTC,CASSLDRVAIQYF
TRBD2,TRBV28,-,TRBJ2-3,TGTGCCAGCATTACTAGCGGGAACTTTGCAGATACGCAGTATTTT,CASITSGNFADTQYF
TRBD2,TRBV5-1,-,TRBJ2-7,TGCGCCAGCAGCTTGATTGGTAGCGGGGATATCTCCTACGAGCAGTACTTC,CASSLIGSGDISYEQYF
-,TRBV30,-,TRBJ2-3,TGTGCCTGGAGCTACTCGCGGGGTGGGCAGTATTTT,CAWSYSRGGQYF
-,TRBV15,-,TRBJ2-7,TGTGCCACCAGCCTCCGGGGGTCCGATGGGGAGCAGTACTTC,CATSLRGSDGEQYF
-,TRBV4-3,-,TRBJ2-1,TGCGCCAGCAGCCAGGAGCCCACAGGGACCTACAATGAGCAGTTCTTC,CASSQEPTGTYNEQFF
TRBD2,TRBV7-6,few,TRBJ2-7,TGTGCCAGCAGCCTTCAAAGCGGGAGTCGCGAGCAGTACTTC,CASSLQSGSREQYF
-,TRBV11-2,few,TRBJ1-1,TGTGCCAGCAGCCCAGTCCCGGGACACATTTTTGAAGCTTTCTTT,CASSPVPGHIFEAFF
TRBD1,TRBV2,-,TRBJ1-4,TGTGCCAGCAGTGCCGACAGGGGATATGATGAAAAACTGTTTTTT,CASSADRGYDEKLFF
TRBD1,TRBV6-5,-,TRBJ2-7,TGTGCCAGCAGTTACCAGGGACAGGGGGTATACGAGCAGTACTTC,CASSYQGQGVYEQYF
-,TRBV11-2,-,TRBJ2-6,TGTGCCAGCGCCAACCAGGGTACCGGGGCCAACGTCCTGACTTTC,CASANQGTGANVLTF
-,TRBV5-6,-,TRBJ2-1,TGTGCCAGCAGCTTGGATGCAATGAGCTCCTACAATGAGCAGTTCTTC,CASSLDAMSSYNEQFF
TRBD1,TRBV25-1,few,TRBJ1-2,TGTGCCAGCAGTGTACAGGGGGGCTATGGCTACACCTTC,CASSVQGGYGYTF
-,TRBV5-4,-,TRBJ1-6,TGTGCCAGCAGTCGTGGAAGGGAGGATAATTCACCCCTCCACTTT,CASSRGREDNSPLHF
TRBD1,TRBV4-3,-,TRBJ1-1,TGCGCCAGCAGCCAAGATCGAGGACAGGGGTACACTGAAGCTTTCTTT,CASSQDRGQGYTEAFF
TRBD2,TRBV7-2,-,TRBJ2-2,TGTGCCAGCAGCTTATATGGAGCGGGAGGGCGTACCGGGGAGCTGTTTTTT,CASSLYGAGGRTGELFF
-,TRBV5-6,-,TRBJ1-3,TGTGCCAGCAGCTTGGGGATAGGAAGAGGCTCTGGAAACACCATATATTTT,CASSLGIGRGSGNTIYF
-,TRBV7-2,-,TRBJ1-5,TGTGCCAGCAGCTTCGGGGGGCTTAGCAATCAGCCCCAGCATTTT,CASSFGGLSNQPQHF
TRBD2,TRBV19,-,TRBJ2-5,TGTGCCAGTAGAGGGCCGAGACTAGCGGGAGTGGGCGAGACCCAGTACTTC,CASRGPRLAGVGETQYF
TRBD1,TRBV9,-,TRBJ1-3,TGTGCCAGCAGCGCTCAGGGGGCAGTTGGAAACACCATATATTTT,CASSAQGAVGNTIYF
-,TRBV7-8,-,TRBJ1-5,TGTGCCAGCAGCTTAGCAGCCGGTAATCAGCCCCAGCATTTT,CASSLAAGNQPQHF
-,TRBV6-4,-,TRBJ2-1,TGTGCCAGCAGTGACTCACCCGACTTCTCGTTTCAGTTCTTC,CASSDSPDFSFQFF
TRBD2,TRBV28,-,TRBJ2-3,TGTGCCAGCACTCAGTGGCTAGCGGGAGGGACAGATACGCAGTATTTT,CASTQWLAGGTDTQYF
TRBD1,TRBV7-9,few,TRBJ1-5,TGTGCCAGCAGCTCGAAAGGACAGGGGAATCAGCCCCAGCATTTT,CASSSKGQGNQPQHF
-,TRBV9,few,TRBJ2-7,TGTGCCAGCAGCCCCCGGACTGGCTCCTACGAGCAGTACTTC,CASSPRTGSYEQYF
-,TRBV7-2,few,TRBJ2-3,TGTGCCAGCAGCCCAGGCGCTGGGGATACGCAGTATTTT,CASSPGAGDTQYF
-,TRBV5-4,-,TRBJ2-7,TGTGCCAGCAGCAACGGGAGCTCCTACGAGCAGTACTTC,CASSNGSSYEQYF
-,TRBV9,-,TRBJ1-1,TGTGCCAGCAGCGTAGTGGGGAGCACTGAAGCTTTCTTT,CASSVVGSTEAFF
-,TRBV7-8,-,TRBJ1-3,TGTGCCAGCAGTCCGGTTGACGACAGGACAACCTCTGGAAACACCATATATTTT,CASSPVDDRTTSGNTIYF
TRBD2,TRBV6-5,-,TRBJ2-7,TGTGCCAGCAGCATAGCGGGAGGGCCTGGCGAGCAGTACTTC,CASSIAGGPGEQYF